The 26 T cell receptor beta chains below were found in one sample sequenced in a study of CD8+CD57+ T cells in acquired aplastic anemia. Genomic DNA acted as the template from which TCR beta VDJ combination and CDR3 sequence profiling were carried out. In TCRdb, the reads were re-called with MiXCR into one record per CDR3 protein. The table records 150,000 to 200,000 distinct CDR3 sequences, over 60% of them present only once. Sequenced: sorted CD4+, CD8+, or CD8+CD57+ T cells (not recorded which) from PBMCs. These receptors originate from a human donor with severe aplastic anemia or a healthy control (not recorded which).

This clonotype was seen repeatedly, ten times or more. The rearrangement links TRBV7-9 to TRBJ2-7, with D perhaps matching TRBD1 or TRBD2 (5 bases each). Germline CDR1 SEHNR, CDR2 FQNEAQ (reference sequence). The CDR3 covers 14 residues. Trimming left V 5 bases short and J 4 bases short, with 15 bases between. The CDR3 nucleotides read TGTGCCAGCAGCGTCGATCCGGGGCCTTACGAGCAGTACTTC. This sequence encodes CASSVDPGPYEQYF. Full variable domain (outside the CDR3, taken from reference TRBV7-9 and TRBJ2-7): DTGVSQNPRHKITKRGQNVTFRCDPISEHNRLYWYRQTLGQGPEFLTYFQNEAQLEKSRLLSDRFSAERPKGSFSTLEIQRTEQGDSAMYLCASSVDPGPYEQYFGPGTRLTVT.

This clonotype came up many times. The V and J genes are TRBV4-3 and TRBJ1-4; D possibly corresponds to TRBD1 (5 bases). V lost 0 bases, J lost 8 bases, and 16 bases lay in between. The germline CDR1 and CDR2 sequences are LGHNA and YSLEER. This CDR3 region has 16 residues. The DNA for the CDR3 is TGCGCCAGCAGCCAAGATCTTGGGCAGGGTGGGGAAAAACTGTTTTTT. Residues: CASSQDLGQGGEKLFF.

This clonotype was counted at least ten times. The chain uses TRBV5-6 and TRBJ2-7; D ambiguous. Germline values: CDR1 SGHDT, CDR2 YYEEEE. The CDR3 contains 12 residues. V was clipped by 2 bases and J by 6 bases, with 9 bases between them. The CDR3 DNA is TGTGCCAGCAGCTTCATTTCCCTCGAGCAGTACTTC. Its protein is CASSFISLEQYF.

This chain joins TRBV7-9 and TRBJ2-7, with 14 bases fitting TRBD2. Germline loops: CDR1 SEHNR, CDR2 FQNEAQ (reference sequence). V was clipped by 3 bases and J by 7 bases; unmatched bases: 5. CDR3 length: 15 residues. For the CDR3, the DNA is TGTGCCAGCAGCTTGACTAGCGGGGGGGCGGGAGAGCAGTACTTC. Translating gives CASSLTSGGAGEQYF.

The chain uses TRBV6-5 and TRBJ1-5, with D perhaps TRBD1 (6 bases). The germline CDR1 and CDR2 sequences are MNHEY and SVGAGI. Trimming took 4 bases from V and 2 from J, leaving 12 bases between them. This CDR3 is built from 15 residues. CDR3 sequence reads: CASSSRGTGNQPQHF. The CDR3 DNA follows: TGTGCCAGCAGTTCCAGGGGTACGGGCAATCAGCCCCAGCATTTT.

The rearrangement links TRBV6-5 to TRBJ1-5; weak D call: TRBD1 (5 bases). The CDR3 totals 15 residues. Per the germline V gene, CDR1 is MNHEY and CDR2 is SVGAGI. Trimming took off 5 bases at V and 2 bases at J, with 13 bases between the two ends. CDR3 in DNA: TGTGCCAGCAGTCAAGGGACGGATGGCAATCAGCCCCAGCATTTT. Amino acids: CASSQGTDGNQPQHF.

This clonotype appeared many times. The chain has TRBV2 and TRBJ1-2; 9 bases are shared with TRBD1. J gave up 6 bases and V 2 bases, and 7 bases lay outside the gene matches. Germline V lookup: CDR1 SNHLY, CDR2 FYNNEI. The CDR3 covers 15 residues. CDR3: CASSEPGQGGNGYTF. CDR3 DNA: TGTGCCAGCAGTGAACCGGGACAGGGAGGGAATGGCTACACCTTC.

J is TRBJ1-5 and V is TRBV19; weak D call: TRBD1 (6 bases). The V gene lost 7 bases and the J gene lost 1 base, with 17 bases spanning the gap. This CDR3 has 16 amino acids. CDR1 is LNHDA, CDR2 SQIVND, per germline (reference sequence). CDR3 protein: CASMALRGRSNQPQHF. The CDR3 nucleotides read TGTGCCAGTATGGCCCTTAGGGGGAGAAGCAATCAGCCCCAGCATTTT.

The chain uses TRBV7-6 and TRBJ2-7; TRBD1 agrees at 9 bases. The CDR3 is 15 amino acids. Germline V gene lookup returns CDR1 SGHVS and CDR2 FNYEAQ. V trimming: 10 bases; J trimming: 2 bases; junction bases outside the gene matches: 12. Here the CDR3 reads CATSDTGTGTYEQYF. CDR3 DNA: TGTGCCACCAGTGACACCGGGACAGGGACCTACGAGCAGTACTTC.

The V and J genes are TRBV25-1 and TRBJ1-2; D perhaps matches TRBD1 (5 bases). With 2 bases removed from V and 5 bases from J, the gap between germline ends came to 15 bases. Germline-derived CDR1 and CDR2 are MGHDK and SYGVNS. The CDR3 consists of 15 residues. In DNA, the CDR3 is TGTGCCAGCAGTGAAGTAGGCGGGGGATGGTATGGCTACACCTTC. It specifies CASSEVGGGWYGYTF.

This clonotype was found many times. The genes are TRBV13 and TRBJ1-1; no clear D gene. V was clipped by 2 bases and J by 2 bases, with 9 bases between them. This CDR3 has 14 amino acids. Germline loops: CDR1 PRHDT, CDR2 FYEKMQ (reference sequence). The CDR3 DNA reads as TGTGCCAGCAGCTTAAGGGCGGTAAACACTGAAGCTTTCTTT. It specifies CASSLRAVNTEAFF.

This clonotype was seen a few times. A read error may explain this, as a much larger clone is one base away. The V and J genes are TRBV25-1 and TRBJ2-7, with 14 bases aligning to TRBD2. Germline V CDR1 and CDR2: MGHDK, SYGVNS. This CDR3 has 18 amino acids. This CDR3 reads CACSASRRGTSGGYEQYF. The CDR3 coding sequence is TGTGCCTGCAGTGCTTCTCGTCGCGGGACTAGCGGGGGATACGAGCAGTACTTC.

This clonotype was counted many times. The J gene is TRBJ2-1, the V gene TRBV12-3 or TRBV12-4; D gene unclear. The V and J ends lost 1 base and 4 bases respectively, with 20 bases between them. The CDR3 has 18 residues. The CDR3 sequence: CASSLELGWGSAYNEQFF. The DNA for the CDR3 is TGTGCCAGCAGTTTAGAATTGGGTTGGGGATCAGCATACAATGAGCAGTTCTTC.

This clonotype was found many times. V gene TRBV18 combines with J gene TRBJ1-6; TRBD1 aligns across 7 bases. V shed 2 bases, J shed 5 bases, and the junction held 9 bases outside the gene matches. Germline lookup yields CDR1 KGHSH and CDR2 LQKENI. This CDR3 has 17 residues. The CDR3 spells CASSPDVWDSDNSPLHF. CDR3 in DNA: TGTGCCAGCTCACCAGACGTATGGGACAGCGATAATTCACCCCTCCACTTT.

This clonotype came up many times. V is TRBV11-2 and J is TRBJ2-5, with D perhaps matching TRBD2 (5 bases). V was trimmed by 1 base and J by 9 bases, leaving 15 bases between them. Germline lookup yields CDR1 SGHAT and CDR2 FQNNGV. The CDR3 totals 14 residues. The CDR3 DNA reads TGTGCCAGCAGCTTAGTTGGAGGAGGAATATCCCAGTACTTC. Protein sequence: CASSLVGGGISQYF.

CDR3 in amino acids: CASRSFSGTANSNYGYTF. Here the CDR3 DNA reads TGCGCCAGCAGATCTTTCTCCGGGACAGCCAATTCTAACTATGGCTACACCTTC. J is TRBJ1-2 and V is TRBV5-1; 7 positions match TRBD1. CDR3 length: 18 residues. The germline V gene has CDR1 SGHRS and CDR2 YFSETQ. With V trimmed by 5 bases and J by 0 bases, 16 bases remained unmatched.

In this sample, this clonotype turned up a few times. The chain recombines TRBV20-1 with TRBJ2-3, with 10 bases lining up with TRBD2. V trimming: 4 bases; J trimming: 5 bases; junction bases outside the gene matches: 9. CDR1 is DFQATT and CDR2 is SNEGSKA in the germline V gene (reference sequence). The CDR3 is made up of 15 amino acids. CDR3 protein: CSAIDLAGEVDTQYF. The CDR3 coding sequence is TGCAGTGCTATTGATCTAGCGGGAGAAGTAGATACGCAGTATTTT.

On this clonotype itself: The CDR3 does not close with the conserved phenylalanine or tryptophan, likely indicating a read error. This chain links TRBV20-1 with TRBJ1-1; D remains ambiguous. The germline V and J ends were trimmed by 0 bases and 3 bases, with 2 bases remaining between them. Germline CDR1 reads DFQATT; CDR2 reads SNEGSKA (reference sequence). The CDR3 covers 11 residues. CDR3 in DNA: TGCAGTGCTAGAGAGGACACTGAAGCTTTCTCT. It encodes CSAREDTEAFS.

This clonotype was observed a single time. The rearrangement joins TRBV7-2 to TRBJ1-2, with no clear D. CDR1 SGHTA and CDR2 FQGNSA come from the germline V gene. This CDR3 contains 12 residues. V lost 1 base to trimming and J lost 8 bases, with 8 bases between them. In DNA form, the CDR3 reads TGTGCCAGCAGCTTAGAGATGGGGGGCTACACCTTC. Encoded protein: CASSLEMGGYTF.

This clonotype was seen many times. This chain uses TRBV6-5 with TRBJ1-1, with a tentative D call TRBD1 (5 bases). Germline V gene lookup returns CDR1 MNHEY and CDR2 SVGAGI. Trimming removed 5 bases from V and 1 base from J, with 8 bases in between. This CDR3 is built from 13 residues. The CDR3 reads CASSLTENTEAFF. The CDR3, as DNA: TGTGCCAGCAGTCTGACAGAGAACACTGAAGCTTTCTTT.

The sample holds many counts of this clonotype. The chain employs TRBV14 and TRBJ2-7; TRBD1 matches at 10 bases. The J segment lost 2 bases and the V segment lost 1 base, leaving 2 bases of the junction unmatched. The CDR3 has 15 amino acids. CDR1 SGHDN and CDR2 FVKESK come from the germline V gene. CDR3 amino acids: CASSQAGTGAYEQYF. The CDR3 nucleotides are TGTGCCAGCAGCCAAGCCGGGACAGGGGCCTACGAGCAGTACTTC.

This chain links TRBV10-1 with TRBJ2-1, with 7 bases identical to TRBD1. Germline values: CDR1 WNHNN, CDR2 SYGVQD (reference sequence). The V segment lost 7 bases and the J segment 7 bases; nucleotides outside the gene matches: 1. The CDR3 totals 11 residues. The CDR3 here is CASNRGNEQFF. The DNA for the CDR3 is TGCGCCAGCAACAGGGGAAATGAGCAGTTCTTC.

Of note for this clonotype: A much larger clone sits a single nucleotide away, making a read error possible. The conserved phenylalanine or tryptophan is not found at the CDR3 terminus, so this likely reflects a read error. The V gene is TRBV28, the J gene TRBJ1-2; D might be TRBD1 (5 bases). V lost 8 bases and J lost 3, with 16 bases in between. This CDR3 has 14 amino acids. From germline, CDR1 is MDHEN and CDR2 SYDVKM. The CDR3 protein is CASGADMGDYGYTL. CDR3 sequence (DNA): TGTGCCAGCGGAGCGGATATGGGGGACTATGGCTACACCCTC.

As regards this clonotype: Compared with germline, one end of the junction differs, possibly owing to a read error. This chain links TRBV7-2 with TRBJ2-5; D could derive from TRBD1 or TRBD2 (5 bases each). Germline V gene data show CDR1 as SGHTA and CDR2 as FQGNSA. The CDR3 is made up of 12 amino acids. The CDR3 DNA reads TGTGCCAGCAGCCCCGACGGGACCACAAGCGGCTTC. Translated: CASSPDGTTSGF. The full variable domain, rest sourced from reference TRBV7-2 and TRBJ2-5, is GAGVSQSPSNKVTEKGKDVELRCDPISGHTALYWYRQSLGQGLEFLIYFQGNSAPDKSGLPSDRFSAERTGGSVSTLTIQRTQQEDSAVYLCASSPDGTTSGFGPGTRLLVL.

DNA of the CDR3: TGCAGCGTCCCCGGGACAGGGGGCGTGAGCACTGAAGCTTTCTTT. The encoded protein is CSVPGTGGVSTEAFF. The genes are TRBV29-1 and TRBJ1-1; the match to TRBD1 covers 12 bases. The CDR3 runs to 15 residues. Germline V gene lookup returns CDR1 SQVTM and CDR2 ANQGSEA. V shed 6 bases and J 4 bases; nucleotides not matched to a gene: 9.

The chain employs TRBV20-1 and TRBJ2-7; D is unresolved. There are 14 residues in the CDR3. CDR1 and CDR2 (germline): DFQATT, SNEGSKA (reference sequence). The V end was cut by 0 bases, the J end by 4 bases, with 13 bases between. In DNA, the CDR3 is TGCAGTGCTAGAGATCCAGACGGAATATACGAGCAGTACTTC. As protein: CSARDPDGIYEQYF.